This T cell receptor (beta chain) is drawn from a study of blood T cell repertoires in COVID-19. Study-wide context: Nucleic acid was either cDNA or gDNA, and it came from T cells, B-cell-depleted T cells, or PBMCs.

Using immunoSEQ multiplex PCR, the repertoire was profiled, and TCRdb retains in-frame clones only, with some absent. Of about 330,000 clones listed, around nine tenths were seen once; the top ten hold around 5%. The CDR3 is 16 amino acids. In germline, CDR1 is PRHDT, CDR2 FYEKMQ (reference sequence). V shed 0 bases and J shed 2 bases, with 11 bases lying between them. Among Cohort 3 donors, those recovered had two negative PCRs, clearance, or symptom resolution. The V gene is TRBV13, the J gene TRBJ1-5, with D possibly TRBD1 on 6 matching bases. The sequence derives from a man aged 30 to 45 who had recovered from COVID-19. Sequencing input: PBMCs or T cells enriched from blood (not recorded which). Here the CDR3 DNA reads TGTGCCAGCAGCTTAGGCAGGGGTTGGCGCAATCAGCCCCAGCATTTT. Its protein product is CASSLGRGWRNQPQHF.